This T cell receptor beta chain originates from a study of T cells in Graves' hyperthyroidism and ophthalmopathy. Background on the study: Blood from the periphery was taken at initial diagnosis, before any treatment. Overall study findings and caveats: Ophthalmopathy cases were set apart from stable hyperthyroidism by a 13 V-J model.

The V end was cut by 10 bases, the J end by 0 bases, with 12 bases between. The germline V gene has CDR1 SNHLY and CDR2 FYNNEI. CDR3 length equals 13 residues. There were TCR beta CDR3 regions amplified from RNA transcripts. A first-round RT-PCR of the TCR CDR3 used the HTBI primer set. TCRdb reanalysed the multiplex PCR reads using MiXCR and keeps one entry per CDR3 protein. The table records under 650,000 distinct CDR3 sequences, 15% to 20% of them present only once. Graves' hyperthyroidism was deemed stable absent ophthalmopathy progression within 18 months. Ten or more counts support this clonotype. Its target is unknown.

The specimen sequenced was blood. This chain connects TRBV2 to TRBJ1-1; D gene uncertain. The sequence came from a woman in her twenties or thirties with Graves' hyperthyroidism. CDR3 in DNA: TGTGCCATCGGACTAGAGATGAACACTGAAGCTTTCTTT. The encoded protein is CAIGLEMNTEAFF. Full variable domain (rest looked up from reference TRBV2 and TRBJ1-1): EPEVTQTPSHQVTQMGQEVILRCVPISNHLYFYWYRQILGQKVEFLVSFYNNEISEKSEIFDDQFSVERPDGSNFTLKIRSTKLEDSAMYFCAIGLEMNTEAFFGQGTRLTVV.